The 21 T cell receptor beta chains listed next were all sequenced from one sample in a study of molecular identifiers for immune sequencing clone quantification. MiXCR, run by TCRdb on the PCR reads, gives a single entry per CDR3 protein. The data show fewer than 350,000 distinct CDR3 sequences, with about 22% seen just once and approximately 0.8% held by the top ten. Sequences were obtained from naive CD8+ T cells from blood, with Jurkat cell RNA spiked in. The sample's subset: FACS-sorted CD8+CD4-CCR7+CD45RA+ naive T cells. These receptors originate from a human donor in good health. Some libraries in this study had Jurkat cell RNA spiked in.

This clonotype showed up many times. The J gene is TRBJ2-7, the V gene TRBV4-3; TRBD2 is a possible D gene (6 bases). Germline CDR1 and CDR2: LGHNA and YSLEER. Trimming pared 0 bases from V and 2 bases from J, leaving 11 bases between. CDR3 size: 15 residues. The DNA of the CDR3 is TGCGCCAGCAGCCAAGATAGGTCTAGCGCCTACGAGCAGTACTTC. Protein: CASSQDRSSAYEQYF.

This chain connects TRBV14 to TRBJ2-5; 9 nucleotides agree with TRBD2. This CDR3 has 15 amino acids. V was clipped by 4 bases and J by 2 bases; unmatched bases: 5. CDR1 and CDR2 (germline): SGHDN, FVKESK. CDR3 amino acids: CASSLSGRIQETQYF. The CDR3 region has the DNA TGTGCCAGCAGCCTTAGCGGGAGAATTCAAGAGACCCAGTACTTC.

This clonotype was counted between two and nine times. V usage is TRBV7-9 and J usage is TRBJ2-2; D may match TRBD1 or TRBD2 (6 bases each). Trimming cost V 10 bases and J 1 base, with 13 bases left between them. The germline V gene encodes CDR1 SEHNR and CDR2 FQNEAQ (reference sequence). The CDR3 is 14 residues long. CDR3 residues: CATLGGKNTGELFF. The CDR3 DNA is TGTGCCACCCTCGGGGGCAAGAACACCGGGGAGCTGTTTTTT. The complete variable domain, with remaining parts taken from reference TRBV7-9 and TRBJ2-2, reads DTGVSQNPRHKITKRGQNVTFRCDPISEHNRLYWYRQTLGQGPEFLTYFQNEAQLEKSRLLSDRFSAERPKGSFSTLEIQRTEQGDSAMYLCATLGGKNTGELFFGEGSRLTVL.

This clonotype has more than one count but fewer than ten. The genes are TRBV2 and TRBJ1-5; 9 bases agree with TRBD1. From germline, CDR1 is SNHLY and CDR2 FYNNEI. Trimming removed 5 bases from V and 2 bases from J; junction bases left unmatched: 13. CDR3 length: 18 amino acids. CDR3: CASSSGTGSEIGNQPQHF. CDR3 sequence (DNA): TGTGCCAGCAGTTCCGGGACAGGGTCAGAGATCGGCAATCAGCCCCAGCATTTT.

As concerns this clonotype: A clone one base away is much larger, so this may be a read error. The gene calls are TRBV5-1 and TRBJ2-7; D is ambiguous. The length of the CDR3 is 12 residues. V was shortened by 0 bases and J by 7 bases, with 8 bases between the two germline ends. In germline, CDR1 is SGHRS, CDR2 YFSETQ. The CDR3 DNA follows: TGCGCCAGCAGCTTGGATCCAAGAGAGCAGTACTTC. Its translation is CASSLDPREQYF.

This clonotype was counted at least ten times. This chain joins TRBV20-1 and TRBJ2-3; 11 bases agree with TRBD2. After removal of 1 base from V and 6 bases from J, the junction contained 9 bases not matched to a gene. CDR3 length: 16 amino acids. Germline V lookup: CDR1 DFQATT, CDR2 SNEGSKA (reference sequence). DNA for the CDR3: TGCAGTGCTAGAGTGACTAGCGGGAAGCATCGGGATACGCAGTATTTT. Translated, it gives CSARVTSGKHRDTQYF.

Comments on this clonotype: One end of the junction does not line up with germline, which may come from a read error. This sequence joins TRBV5-5 and TRBJ1-1; D uncertain. CDR1 and CDR2 from the germline V gene are SGHKS and YYEKEE (reference sequence). This CDR3 has 13 residues. The CDR3 is CASSLWLNAEAFF. The CDR3 region has the DNA TGTGCCAGCAGCTTGTGGCTGAACGCTGAAGCTTTCTTT.

A few counts support this clonotype. A much larger clone is a single base away; this may be a read error. The chain carries TRBV14 and TRBJ2-3; no firm D call. V was shortened by 2 bases and J by 4 bases, with 10 bases between the two germline ends. In germline, CDR1 is SGHDN, CDR2 FVKESK. There are 14 residues in the CDR3. The CDR3 DNA follows: TGTGCCAGCAGCCAACTGAGTAACGCAGATACGCAGTATTTT. This sequence encodes CASSQLSNADTQYF.

This clonotype was counted at least ten times. This chain uses TRBV12-3 or TRBV12-4 with TRBJ2-2; D unresolved. The CDR3 covers 16 residues. Trimming left V 3 bases short and J 1 base short, with 12 bases between. The CDR3 DNA reads TGTGCCAGCAGTTTTCGTAGGTTAGAGAACACCGGGGAGCTGTTTTTT. It yields the protein CASSFRRLENTGELFF.

This clonotype appeared many times. The V and J genes are TRBV7-9 and TRBJ2-5, with a tentative D call TRBD2 (5 bases). The CDR3 runs to 15 residues. Germline lookup yields CDR1 SEHNR and CDR2 FQNEAQ (reference sequence). V was shortened by 1 base and J by 5 bases, with 14 bases between the two germline ends. The CDR3 nucleotides are TGTGCCAGCAGCTTAGGTCCCAGCTCGGGGGAGACCCAGTACTTC. Translated: CASSLGPSSGETQYF. The full variable domain, rest sourced from reference TRBV7-9 and TRBJ2-5, is DTGVSQNPRHKITKRGQNVTFRCDPISEHNRLYWYRQTLGQGPEFLTYFQNEAQLEKSRLLSDRFSAERPKGSFSTLEIQRTEQGDSAMYLCASSLGPSSGETQYFGPGTRLLVL.

Comments on this clonotype: A read error may be the cause here, since a much bigger clone is one base away. The chain uses TRBV27 and TRBJ1-4, with D uncertain. Trimming took 5 bases from V and 7 from J, leaving 14 bases between them. CDR1 is MNHEY and CDR2 is SMNVEV in the germline V gene (reference sequence). CDR3 length: 14 amino acids. The CDR3 loop reads CASSPQRPFEKLFF. CDR3 nucleotide sequence: TGTGCCAGCAGTCCTCAGAGGCCCTTTGAAAAACTGTTTTTT.

Many counts were recorded for this clonotype. A junction end diverges from the germline sequence, so it may reflect a read error. V gene TRBV9 combines with J gene TRBJ2-7; D may be TRBD2 (5 bases). The germline CDR1 and CDR2 sequences are SGDLS and YYNGEE. This CDR3 spans 14 amino acids. CDR3 in DNA: TGTGCCAGCAGCCCAGCGAGGACTGGATACGCGCAGTACTTC. Encoded protein: CASSPARTGYAQYF.

This clonotype has a count of ten or more. The chain links TRBV29-1 to TRBJ2-5, with a possible D match to TRBD2 (6 bases). V lost 1 base and J lost 0, with 15 bases in between. This CDR3 has 16 amino acids. The germline gives CDR1 SQVTM, CDR2 ANQGSEA. CDR3 in DNA: TGCAGCGTTGAAGTTGTGGAGGGACCGTACCAAGAGACCCAGTACTTC. This codes for CSVEVVEGPYQETQYF. Supplemented by reference TRBV29-1 and TRBJ2-5, the full variable domain reads SAVISQKPSRDICQRGTSLTIQCQVDSQVTMMFWYRQQPGQSLTLIATANQGSEATYESGFVIDKFPISRPNLTFSTLTVSNMSPEDSSIYLCSVEVVEGPYQETQYFGPGTRLLVL.

This clonotype was seen ten or more times. J is TRBJ2-5 and V is TRBV20-1; a weak D match, TRBD1 (6 bases). Germline values: CDR1 DFQATT, CDR2 SNEGSKA (reference sequence). V was cut by 5 bases and J by 2 bases, with 12 bases left in between. The length of the CDR3 is 13 residues. The CDR3 coding sequence is TGCAGTGCTTCGACAGGCGTTCAAGAGACCCAGTACTTC. Protein: CSASTGVQETQYF.

The gene calls are TRBV27 and TRBJ2-2; D is unresolved. The length of the CDR3 is 14 residues. Germline V gives CDR1 MNHEY, CDR2 SMNVEV (reference sequence). V was pared by 2 bases and J by 6 bases, with 10 bases between. The CDR3, as DNA: TGTGCCAGCAGTTTAGGGCGCAATGCCGGGGAGCTGTTTTTT. This translates into CASSLGRNAGELFF.

The sample holds many counts of this clonotype. V and J are TRBV12-3 or TRBV12-4 and TRBJ2-3, with 7 nucleotides matching TRBD1. There are 14 residues in the CDR3. With V trimmed by 6 bases and J by 1 base, 4 bases remained unmatched. CDR3 DNA: TGTGCCAGCAGCCACAGGGGCGGCACAGATACGCAGTATTTT. Translated, it gives CASSHRGGTDTQYF.

As concerns this clonotype: A much more abundant neighbour one base away suggests this may be a read error. The chain carries TRBV20-1 and TRBJ2-1; the D gene is possibly TRBD2 (6 bases). CDR1 and CDR2 (germline): DFQATT, SNEGSKA (reference sequence). The CDR3 length is 15 residues. The CDR3 sequence is CSARFRDFSYNGQFF. CDR3 nucleotides: TGCAGTGCTCGATTCAGGGACTTCTCCTACAATGGGCAGTTCTTC.

This clonotype was picked up many times. V is TRBV14 and J is TRBJ2-7; D uncertain. This CDR3 has 14 residues. Trimming pared 3 bases from V and 0 bases from J, leaving 9 bases between. CDR1 SGHDN and CDR2 FVKESK come from the germline V gene. CDR3 coding DNA: TGTGCCAGCAGCCAGTGGGAAAGCTCCTACGAGCAGTACTTC. Its translation: CASSQWESSYEQYF.

This clonotype was seen at least ten times. The rearrangement links TRBV6-1 to TRBJ2-1, with D maybe TRBD2 (6 bases). V was clipped by 5 bases and J by 3 bases, with 17 bases between them. CDR1 and CDR2 from the germline V gene are MNHNS and SASEGT. This CDR3 spans 16 amino acids. This chain's CDR3 is CASSPQGVDYYNEQFF. In nucleotides, the CDR3 is TGTGCCAGCAGTCCACAAGGAGTGGACTACTACAATGAGCAGTTCTTC.

The table lists this clonotype with many counts. The chain uses TRBV28 and TRBJ2-3; maybe TRBD1 (5 bases). This CDR3 is built from 19 residues. Germline CDR1 reads MDHEN; CDR2 reads SYDVKM. Trimming took off 2 bases at V and 0 bases at J, with 21 bases between the two ends. CDR3 protein: CASSLPPTRTRRSTDTQYF. The CDR3 nucleotides are TGTGCCAGCAGTTTACCCCCGACTCGGACACGCCGAAGCACAGATACGCAGTATTTT.

This clonotype was picked up many times. This rearrangement joins TRBV4-1 to TRBJ1-1, with D possibly TRBD1 on 6 matching bases. CDR3 size: 13 residues. CDR1 MGHRA and CDR2 YSYEKL come from the germline V gene. Trimming removed 1 base at V and 11 bases at J, with 14 bases between. The DNA of the CDR3 is TGCGCCAGCAGCCAAGTGTGGACAGAGGAGGCTTTCTTT. Translation: CASSQVWTEEAFF.